This TCR beta chain stems from a study of cytomegalovirus exposure and HLA in healthy donors. Germline V gene sequence: CDR1 SGHNT, CDR2 YYREEE (reference sequence). V was clipped by 1 base and J by 4 bases, with 11 bases between them. This CDR3 is built from 14 residues. Primers for the PCR totalled 60 Vbeta and 13 Jbeta. Some clones are missing from TCRdb's copy, which holds only in-frame ones; the method was immunoSEQ multiplex PCR. The sample has around 110,000 clones, roughly 82% seen once; the top ten hold approximately 2.5%. Sequenced: PBMCs. The TCR was taken from a man aged 25-45 years in good health and CMV-seropositive. J is TRBJ2-5 and V is TRBV5-4; a possible D gene is TRBD1 (6 bases). The CDR3 DNA sequence: TGTGCCAGCAGCTTGAAGGGGGTTTTAGAGACCCAGTACTTC. Translation: CASSLKGVLETQYF.